This TCR beta chain is drawn from a study of somatic mutations in cytotoxic T cells in rheumatoid arthritis. Study observations and caveats: Within the rheumatoid arthritis patients, CD8+ clonality went up as age increased (Spearman r=0.49). The same was not true of the healthy controls.

This clone was observed a single time. The antigen is not known. Some clones are missing from TCRdb's copy, which holds only in-frame ones; the method was immunoSEQ multiplex PCR. In the table there are 15,000 to 20,000 clones, over 75% of which are singletons. This TCR was sampled from a man younger than 30 with rheumatoid arthritis. The sequenced material came from CD8+ T cells sorted from blood.

The DNA of the CDR3 is TGTGCCAGCCGCAGGGGGTTGGTCGAGACCCAGTACTTC. This sequence encodes CASRRGLVETQYF. This chain links TRBV6-1 with TRBJ2-5; 7 bases map to TRBD1. Looked up from germline, CDR1 is MNHNS and CDR2 is SASEGT. J gave up 5 bases and V 8 bases, and 8 bases lay outside the gene matches. The CDR3 runs to 13 residues.